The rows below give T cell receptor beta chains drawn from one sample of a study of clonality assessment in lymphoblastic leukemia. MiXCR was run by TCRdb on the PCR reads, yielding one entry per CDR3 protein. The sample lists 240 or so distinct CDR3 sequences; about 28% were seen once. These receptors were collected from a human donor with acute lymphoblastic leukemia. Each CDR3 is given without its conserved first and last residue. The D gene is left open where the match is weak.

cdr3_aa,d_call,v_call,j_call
ATSRDRWVYSNQPQH,-,TRBV15,TRBJ1-5
ASPRAGGLNTEAF,TRBD1,TRBV2,TRBJ1-1
ASSSRGPYEQY,-,TRBV13,TRBJ2-7
ASSYSGTGVGYGYT,TRBD1,TRBV6-5,TRBJ1-2
ASSQGLTGRYGYT,TRBD1,TRBV4-3,TRBJ1-2
ASSEGGTQY,-,TRBV5-6,TRBJ2-5
ASSPQGNTEAS,-,TRBV18,TRBJ1-1
ASRDSEQY,-,TRBV2,TRBJ2-7
ASSADGSYGYT,-,TRBV5-6,TRBJ1-2
ASSQEDGSSGNTIY,-,TRBV4-3,TRBJ1-3
ASSSSRGNTGELF,-,TRBV27,TRBJ2-2
ASSLEVGGYT,-,TRBV7-2,TRBJ1-2
ASSYRQQGQSTEAF,TRBD1,TRBV7-3,TRBJ1-1
ASSLDQVAGVFGDTQY,TRBD2,TRBV11-2,TRBJ2-3
ASSQGPLGSGYEQY,-,TRBV4-3,TRBJ2-7
ASSLFYISQGVWNSPLH,TRBD1,TRBV5-5,TRBJ1-6
ASSSSIGDEQF,-,TRBV13,TRBJ2-1
ASSSTGGGGSNQPQH,TRBD1,TRBV12-3/TRBV12-4,TRBJ1-5
ASSQDLGWSGYT,-,TRBV4-2,TRBJ1-2
ASSYSDTEAF,-,TRBV6-6,TRBJ1-1
ASSLNGRGLDTEAF,-,TRBV27,TRBJ1-1
AWARGLGDNEQF,TRBD2,TRBV30,TRBJ2-1
ASSYRDSRNYGYT,TRBD1,TRBV6-5,TRBJ1-2
ASSLVRKTGTGGCRPPYQETQY,TRBD1,TRBV11-3,TRBJ2-5
ASSLTGGDGELF,-,TRBV6-5,TRBJ2-2
ATSRGWGGDTQY,TRBD2,TRBV15,TRBJ2-3
ASSTGGRTDTQY,TRBD1,TRBV12-3/TRBV12-4,TRBJ2-3
ASSQEDGILTDTQY,-,TRBV3-2,TRBJ2-3
ASSPELSDTQY,-,TRBV7-3,TRBJ2-3
ASSLGGTGQETQY,-,TRBV5-1,TRBJ2-5
ASSSIRGDQETQY,TRBD2,TRBV11-2,TRBJ2-5
ASSWGSLNEQF,-,TRBV5-1,TRBJ2-1
ASSLGTGGLNTEAF,TRBD1,TRBV5-4,TRBJ1-1
ASSLEDNEQF,-,TRBV7-9,TRBJ2-1
ASSYSIGWTEAF,-,TRBV6-5,TRBJ1-1
ASSPPDDRDLYSPLH,TRBD1,TRBV5-6,TRBJ1-6
ASSLAGGGYGYT,-,TRBV5-6,TRBJ1-2
ASSYGTGGAGANVLT,TRBD1,TRBV6-5,TRBJ2-6
ASSLISGGALETQY,TRBD2,TRBV12-3/TRBV12-4,TRBJ2-5
ASSPVRGSYNSPLH,-,TRBV18,TRBJ1-6
ASSLERGQTPNYGYT,TRBD1,TRBV7-2,TRBJ1-2
ASSLLGGVNTEAF,-,TRBV5-5,TRBJ1-1
ASSLAGADEQF,-,TRBV7-2,TRBJ2-1
ASSSGDNSPLH,-,TRBV5-1,TRBJ1-6
ASSPGRINSPLH,-,TRBV12-3/TRBV12-4,TRBJ1-6
SARAGGGVTEAF,TRBD1,TRBV20-1,TRBJ1-1
ASSLERTGELF,-,TRBV11-2,TRBJ2-2
ASSQEGTDYSGNTIY,-,TRBV4-1,TRBJ1-3
ASSRDRGEYGYT,TRBD1,TRBV7-2,TRBJ1-2
AWSASNGPRGEAF,-,TRBV30,TRBJ1-1
ATSRDREVSGNTIY,-,TRBV15,TRBJ1-3
ASSLRVAGTDTQY,-,TRBV11-2,TRBJ2-3
ATSSARGDSGNTIY,-,TRBV15,TRBJ1-3
ASSDGNYNSPLH,-,TRBV27,TRBJ1-6